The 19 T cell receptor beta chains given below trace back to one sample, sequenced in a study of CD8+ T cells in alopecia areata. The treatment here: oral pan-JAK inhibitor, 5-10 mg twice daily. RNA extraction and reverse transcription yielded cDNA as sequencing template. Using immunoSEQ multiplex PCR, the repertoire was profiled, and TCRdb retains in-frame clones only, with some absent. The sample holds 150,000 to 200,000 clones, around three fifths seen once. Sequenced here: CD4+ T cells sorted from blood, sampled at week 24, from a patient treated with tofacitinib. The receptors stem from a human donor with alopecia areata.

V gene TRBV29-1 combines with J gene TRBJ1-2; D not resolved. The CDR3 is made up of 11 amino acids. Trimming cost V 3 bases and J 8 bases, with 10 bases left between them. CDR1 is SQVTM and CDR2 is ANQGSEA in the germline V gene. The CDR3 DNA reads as TGCAGCGTTGACAGAATTAGGGGCTACACCTTC. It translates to CSVDRIRGYTF.

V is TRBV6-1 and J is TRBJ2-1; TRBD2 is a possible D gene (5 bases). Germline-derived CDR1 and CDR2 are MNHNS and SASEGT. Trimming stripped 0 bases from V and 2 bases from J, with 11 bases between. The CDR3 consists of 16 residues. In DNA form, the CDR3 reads TGTGCCAGCAGTGAAGCGATAGGACTGACCTACAATGAGCAGTTCTTC. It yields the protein CASSEAIGLTYNEQFF.

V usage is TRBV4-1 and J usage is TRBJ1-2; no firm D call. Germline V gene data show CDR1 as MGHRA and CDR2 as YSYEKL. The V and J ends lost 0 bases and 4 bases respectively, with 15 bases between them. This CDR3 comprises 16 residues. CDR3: CASSQDTPLGGYGYTF. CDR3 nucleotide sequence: TGCGCCAGCAGCCAAGATACCCCCCTGGGAGGCTATGGCTACACCTTC.

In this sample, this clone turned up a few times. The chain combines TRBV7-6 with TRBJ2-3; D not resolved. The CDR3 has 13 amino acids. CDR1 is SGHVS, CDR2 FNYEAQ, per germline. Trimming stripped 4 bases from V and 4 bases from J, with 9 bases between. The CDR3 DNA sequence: TGTGCCAGCAGCTCTCGAGGCGCAGATACGCAGTATTTT. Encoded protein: CASSSRGADTQYF.

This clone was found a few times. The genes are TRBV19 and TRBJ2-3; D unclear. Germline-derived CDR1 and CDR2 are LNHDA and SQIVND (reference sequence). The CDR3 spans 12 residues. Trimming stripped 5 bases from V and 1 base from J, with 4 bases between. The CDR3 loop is CASSVRTDTQYF. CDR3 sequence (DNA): TGTGCCAGTAGTGTTCGCACAGATACGCAGTATTTT.

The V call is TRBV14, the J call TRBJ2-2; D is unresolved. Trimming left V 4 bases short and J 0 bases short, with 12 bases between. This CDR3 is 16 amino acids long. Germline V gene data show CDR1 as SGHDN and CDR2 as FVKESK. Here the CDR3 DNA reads TGTGCCAGCAGCCCGACGACACAGACGAACACCGGGGAGCTGTTTTTT. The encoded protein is CASSPTTQTNTGELFF.

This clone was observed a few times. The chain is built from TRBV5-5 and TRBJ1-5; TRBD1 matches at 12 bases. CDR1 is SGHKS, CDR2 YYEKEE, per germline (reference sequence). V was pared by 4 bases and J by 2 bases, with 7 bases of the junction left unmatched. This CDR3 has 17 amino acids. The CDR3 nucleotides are TGTGCCAGCAGCCCAGGGACAGGGGGCAGGGGCAATCAGCCCCAGCATTTT. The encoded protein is CASSPGTGGRGNQPQHF.

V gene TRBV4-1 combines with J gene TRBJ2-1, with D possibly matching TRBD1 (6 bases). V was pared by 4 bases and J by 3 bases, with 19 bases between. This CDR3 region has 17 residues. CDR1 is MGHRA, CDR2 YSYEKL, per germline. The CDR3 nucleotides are TGCGCCAGCAGCCCCTTCCTCGCGACAGGAAACTACAATGAGCAGTTCTTC. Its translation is CASSPFLATGNYNEQFF.

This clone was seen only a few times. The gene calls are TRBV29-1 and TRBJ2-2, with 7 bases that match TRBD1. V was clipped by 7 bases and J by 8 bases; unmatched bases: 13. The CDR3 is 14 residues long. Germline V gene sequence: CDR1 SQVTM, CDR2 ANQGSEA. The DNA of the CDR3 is TGCAGCGGGTCATCCGGACAGGTAGCGGGGGAGCTGTTTTTT. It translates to CSGSSGQVAGELFF.

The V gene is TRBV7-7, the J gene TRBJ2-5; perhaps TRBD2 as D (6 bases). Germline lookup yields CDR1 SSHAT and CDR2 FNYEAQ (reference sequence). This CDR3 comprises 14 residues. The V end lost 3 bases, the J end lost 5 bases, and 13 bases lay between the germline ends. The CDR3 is CASSFGGMGETQYF. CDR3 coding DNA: TGTGCCAGCAGCTTCGGAGGGATGGGGGAGACCCAGTACTTC.

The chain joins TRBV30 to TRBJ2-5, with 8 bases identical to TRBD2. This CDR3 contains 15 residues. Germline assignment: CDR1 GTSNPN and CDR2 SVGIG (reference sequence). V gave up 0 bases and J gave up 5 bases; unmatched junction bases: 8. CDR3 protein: CAWSVPTGGGETQYF. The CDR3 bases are TGTGCCTGGAGTGTACCGACAGGCGGGGGGGAGACCCAGTACTTC.

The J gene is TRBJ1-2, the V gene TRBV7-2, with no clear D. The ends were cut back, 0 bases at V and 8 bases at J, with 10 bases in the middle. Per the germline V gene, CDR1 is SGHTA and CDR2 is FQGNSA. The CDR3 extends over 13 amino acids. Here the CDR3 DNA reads TGTGCCAGCAGCTTAGCGCTTTATCCCGGCTACACCTTC. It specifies CASSLALYPGYTF.

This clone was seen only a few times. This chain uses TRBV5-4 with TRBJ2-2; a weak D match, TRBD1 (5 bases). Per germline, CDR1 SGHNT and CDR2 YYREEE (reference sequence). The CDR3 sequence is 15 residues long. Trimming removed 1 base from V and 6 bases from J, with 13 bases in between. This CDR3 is CASSLTGSGPGELFF. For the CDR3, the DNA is TGTGCCAGCAGCTTGACAGGCAGTGGGCCCGGGGAGCTGTTTTTT.

The CDR3 reads CSAPITLGAFF. CDR3 bases: TGCAGTGCTCCGATAACTCTGGGAGCTTTCTTT. The chain joins TRBV20-1 to TRBJ1-1, with no clear D. V was cut by 5 bases and J by 10 bases, with 14 bases left in between. Germline CDR1 reads DFQATT; CDR2 reads SNEGSKA (reference sequence). This CDR3 has 11 residues.

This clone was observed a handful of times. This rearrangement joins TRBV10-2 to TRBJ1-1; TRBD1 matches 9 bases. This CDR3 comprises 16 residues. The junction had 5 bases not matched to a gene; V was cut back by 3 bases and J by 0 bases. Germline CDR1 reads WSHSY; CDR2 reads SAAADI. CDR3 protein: CASSDVGTGMNTEAFF. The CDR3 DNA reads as TGCGCCAGCAGTGATGTAGGGACAGGGATGAACACTGAAGCTTTCTTT.

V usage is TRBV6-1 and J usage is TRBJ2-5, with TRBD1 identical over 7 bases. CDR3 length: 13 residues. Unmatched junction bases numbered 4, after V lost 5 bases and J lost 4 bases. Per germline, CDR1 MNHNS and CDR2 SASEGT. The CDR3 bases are TGTGCCAGCAGTACCAGACAGGGAGAGACCCAGTACTTC. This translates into CASSTRQGETQYF.

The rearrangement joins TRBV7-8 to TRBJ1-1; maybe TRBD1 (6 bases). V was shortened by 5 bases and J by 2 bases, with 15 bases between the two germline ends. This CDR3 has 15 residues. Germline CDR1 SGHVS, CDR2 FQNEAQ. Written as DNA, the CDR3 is TGTGCCAGCAGCCCCTCCAGGGGTCGAAACACTGAAGCTTTCTTT. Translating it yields CASSPSRGRNTEAFF.

Here the CDR3 DNA reads TGTGCCTGGAGTGAACCCCACAGGGGGCGTACTAGTTGGCCGGCTTTCTTT. Encoded protein: CAWSEPHRGRTSWPAFF. This rearrangement joins TRBV30 to TRBJ1-1; TRBD1 aligns across 9 bases. Germline V CDR1 and CDR2: GTSNPN, SVGIG (reference sequence). CDR3 length: 17 amino acids. Trimming took 1 base from V and 11 from J; bases not matched to a gene: 20.

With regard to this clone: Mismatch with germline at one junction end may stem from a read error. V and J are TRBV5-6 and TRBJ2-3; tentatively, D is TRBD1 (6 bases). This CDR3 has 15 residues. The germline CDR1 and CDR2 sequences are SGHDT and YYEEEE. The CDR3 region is CASSYSGGITNTQYF. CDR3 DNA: TGTGCCAGCAGCTACTCTGGGGGCATCACAAATACGCAGTATTTT.